These 24 T cell receptor beta chains originate from one sample sequenced in a study of Graves' ophthalmopathy and Graves' hyperthyroidism. Amplification from RNA transcripts yielded the TCR beta CDR3 regions. HTBI-primed first-round RT-PCR preceded second-round multiplex PCR. MiXCR, run by TCRdb on the multiplex PCR reads, gives a single entry per CDR3 protein. The repertoire holds more than 1,000,000 distinct CDR3 sequences, with approximately 35% as singletons. The sequenced sample consisted of peripheral blood or thyroid tissue (not recorded which). The receptors were gathered from an adult man with Graves' hyperthyroidism.

The chain links TRBV6-5 to TRBJ1-5, with D uncertain. CDR1 and CDR2 (germline): MNHEY, SVGAGI. The CDR3 is made up of 14 amino acids. The V and J ends lost 6 bases and 10 bases respectively, with 19 bases between them. CDR3 loop: CASRPIGPNSPQHF. The CDR3 DNA is TGTGCCAGCAGACCCATCGGGCCGAATAGTCCCCAGCATTTT.

The CDR3 nucleotides are TGTGCCAGCAAGTCGGGACAGGGCAGACGGACTGAAGCTTTCTTT. It specifies CASKSGQGRRTEAFF. The chain couples TRBV6-5 to TRBJ1-1; 9 bases agree with TRBD1. Germline CDR1 is MNHEY and CDR2 is SVGAGI. The V segment lost 7 bases and the J segment 5 bases; nucleotides outside the gene matches: 11. The CDR3 sequence is 15 residues long.

On this clonotype: This may be a read error: a much more frequent sequence differs by one nucleotide. The rearrangement uses TRBV20-1 and TRBJ1-1; TRBD1 agrees at 7 bases. Germline CDR1 is DFQATT and CDR2 is SNEGSKA (reference sequence). CDR3 length: 13 residues. This chain's CDR3 is CSVAGQLNTEASF. DNA for the CDR3: TGCAGTGTAGCGGGACAGTTGAACACTGAAGCTTCCTTT.

A remark on this clonotype: A much bigger clone sits one base away, suggesting this may be a read error. The rearrangement joins TRBV7-9 to TRBJ2-5; D not resolved. Germline V CDR1 and CDR2: SEHNR, FQNEAQ (reference sequence). The germline V and J ends were trimmed by 2 bases and 4 bases, with 17 bases remaining between them. CDR3 length: 16 residues. This chain's CDR3 is CASSLTVWGRAETQYF. The DNA of the CDR3 is TGTGCCAGCAGCTTAACCGTGTGGGGTCGGGCAGAGACCCAGTACTTC.

This clonotype was detected ten times or more. The rearrangement links TRBV4-1 to TRBJ1-1; D is uncertain. CDR1 is MGHRA and CDR2 is YSYEKL in the germline V gene. The CDR3 loop spans 16 amino acids. V dropped 1 base and J dropped 0 bases, with 12 bases sitting between them. CDR3 sequence: CASSQVDAGLNTEAFF. The CDR3 DNA follows: TGCGCCAGCAGCCAAGTAGACGCAGGATTGAACACTGAAGCTTTCTTT.

This clonotype was counted many times. Here the CDR3 reads CASSYTTQRHGYTF. In DNA, the CDR3 is TGTGCCAGCAGTTATACAACCCAGAGGCATGGCTACACCTTC. V usage is TRBV6-6 and J usage is TRBJ1-2; D is uncertain. The CDR3 has 14 amino acids. V gave up 3 bases and J gave up 6 bases, with 14 bases separating them. Germline V gene sequence: CDR1 MNHNY, CDR2 SVGAGI (reference sequence).

This clonotype showed up many times. J is TRBJ1-4 and V is TRBV2; perhaps TRBD1 as D (6 bases). This CDR3 spans 11 amino acids. CDR1 is SNHLY, CDR2 FYNNEI, per germline. With 8 bases removed from V and 7 bases from J, the gap between germline ends came to 8 bases. In nucleotides, the CDR3 is TGTGCCAGCGCAGGGGCTGAAAAACTGTTTTTT. It is translated as CASAGAEKLFF. The full variable domain, its missing parts supplied by reference TRBV2 and TRBJ1-4, is EPEVTQTPSHQVTQMGQEVILRCVPISNHLYFYWYRQILGQKVEFLVSFYNNEISEKSEIFDDQFSVERPDGSNFTLKIRSTKLEDSAMYFCASAGAEKLFFGSGTQLSVL.

In regard to this clonotype: One end of the junction fails to match germline, which may point to a read error. The V and J genes are TRBV10-3 and TRBJ1-2, with unresolved D. Germline loops: CDR1 ENHRY, CDR2 SYGVKD. The CDR3 consists of 11 residues. The CDR3 coding sequence is TGTGCCATCAGTGCAGGACTGAGGGAAAGCTTC. Residues: CAISAGLRESF.

This chain joins TRBV2 and TRBJ1-2; 7 bases align to TRBD1. This CDR3 spans 14 amino acids. Germline values: CDR1 SNHLY, CDR2 FYNNEI. V was clipped by 0 bases and J by 4 bases; unmatched bases: 2. The CDR3 bases are TGTGCCAGCAGTGAAGCAAGGGGGCTCTATGGCTACACCTTC. Protein: CASSEARGLYGYTF.

V is TRBV30 and J is TRBJ2-5; TRBD2 matches at 10 bases. The germline V gene encodes CDR1 GTSNPN and CDR2 SVGIG (reference sequence). The CDR3 contains 15 residues. V gave up 5 bases and J gave up 8 bases; unmatched junction bases: 14. Here the CDR3 DNA reads TGTGCCTGGTCCGTTGGGCTAGCGGGAGTCTTTACCCAGTACTTC. It is translated as CAWSVGLAGVFTQYF.

This clonotype was seen ten or more times. This chain connects TRBV5-1 to TRBJ1-1; D is ambiguous. The CDR3 extends over 13 amino acids. The V end lost 4 bases, the J end lost 7 bases, and 14 bases lay between the germline ends. CDR1 and CDR2 from the germline V gene are SGHRS and YFSETQ. The CDR3 DNA follows: TGCGCCAGCAGCACCATAGAATACCATGAAGCTTTCTTT. Its translation is CASSTIEYHEAFF.

This clonotype appeared many times. This chain uses TRBV19 with TRBJ1-1, with D unresolved. The germline V gene encodes CDR1 LNHDA and CDR2 SQIVND (reference sequence). V dropped 5 bases and J dropped 1 base, with 14 bases sitting between them. CDR3 size: 15 residues. DNA for the CDR3: TGTGCCAGTAGTCCCTCCGGGGAATGGAACACTGAAGCTTTCTTT. As protein: CASSPSGEWNTEAFF. Combining the CDR3 with reference TRBV19 and TRBJ1-1 gives the whole variable domain DGGITQSPKYLFRKEGQNVTLSCEQNLNHDAMYWYRQDPGQGLRLIYYSQIVNDFQKGDIAEGYSVSREKKESFPLTVTSAQKNPTAFYLCASSPSGEWNTEAFFGQGTRLTVV.

This clonotype was picked up one time. This chain connects TRBV20-1 to TRBJ1-5; tentative D call: TRBD1 (5 bases). Trimming left V 0 bases short and J 0 bases short, with 12 bases between. The CDR3 is 16 residues long. Germline V lookup: CDR1 DFQATT, CDR2 SNEGSKA (reference sequence). In DNA form, the CDR3 reads TGCAGTGCTAGAGACCCCAGGGACCATAGCAATCAGCCCCAGCATTTT. Translation: CSARDPRDHSNQPQHF.

This clonotype was seen more than once but under ten times. J is TRBJ1-1 and V is TRBV12-3 or TRBV12-4; a possible D gene is TRBD1 (5 bases). The V end lost 5 bases, the J end lost 1 base, and 14 bases lay between the germline ends. The CDR3 spans 15 residues. CDR3 loop: CASSTAGAGNTEAFF. CDR3 DNA sequence: TGTGCCAGCAGTACTGCTGGGGCCGGGAACACTGAAGCTTTCTTT.

The chain has TRBV24-1 and TRBJ2-5; D call uncertain. Per the germline V gene, CDR1 is KGHDR and CDR2 is SFDVKD. V lost 8 bases and J 4 bases, leaving 13 bases between the germline ends. The CDR3 length is 13 residues. In nucleotides, the CDR3 is TGTGCCACCATGAAGGTGCCGCTAGAGACCCAGTACTTC. This codes for CATMKVPLETQYF.

This clonotype was counted between two and nine times. The rearrangement links TRBV7-2 to TRBJ1-4; D not resolved. The CDR3 extends over 16 amino acids. V was trimmed by 5 bases and J by 2 bases, leaving 15 bases between them. Germline V gives CDR1 SGHTA, CDR2 FQGNSA. CDR3 nucleotides: TGTGCCAGCAGCCCCCGGGTAGGGAGGACTAATGAAAAACTGTTTTTT. It codes for CASSPRVGRTNEKLFF.

The gene calls are TRBV20-1 and TRBJ1-4; the D gene is possibly TRBD1 (6 bases). With 3 bases removed from V and 8 bases from J, the gap between germline ends came to 13 bases. The CDR3 is 13 residues long. Germline V CDR1 and CDR2: DFQATT, SNEGSKA (reference sequence). The CDR3 loop reads CSARDSINEKLFF. CDR3 in DNA: TGCAGTGCTAGGGACAGTATAAACGAAAAACTGTTTTTT.

This clonotype was detected ten times or more. V is TRBV12-3 or TRBV12-4 and J is TRBJ2-5, with D possibly being TRBD2 (6 bases). This CDR3 has 13 amino acids. V gave up 6 bases and J gave up 5 bases, with 13 bases separating them. CDR3 nucleotide sequence: TGTGCCAGCAGGATCCTAGGAGGGGAGACCCAGTACTTC. This encodes CASRILGGETQYF.

The V and J genes are TRBV7-9 and TRBJ2-7; TRBD2 might be the D (6 bases). V was shortened by 5 bases and J by 5 bases, with 19 bases between the two germline ends. CDR1 and CDR2 (germline): SEHNR, FQNEAQ (reference sequence). The CDR3 is 15 residues long. In nucleotides, the CDR3 is TGTGCCAGCAGCCAAGATCGGCGGGGCTTGGACGAGCAGTACTTC. Protein sequence: CASSQDRRGLDEQYF.

The chain couples TRBV20-1 to TRBJ2-7; 7 bases align to TRBD1. The CDR3 covers 17 residues. V was pared by 4 bases and J by 3 bases, with 18 bases of the junction left unmatched. CDR1 DFQATT and CDR2 SNEGSKA come from the germline V gene (reference sequence). Here the CDR3 DNA reads TGCAGTGCTAATCCGATAAAAACGGGACAGAGATTCTACGAGCAGTACTTC. Translation gives CSANPIKTGQRFYEQYF.

About this clonotype itself: Just one base apart from a much larger clone, this may be a read error. The gene calls are TRBV19 and TRBJ1-2, with 7 bases matching TRBD1. CDR1 is LNHDA, CDR2 SQIVND, per germline (reference sequence). V was clipped by 8 bases and J by 8 bases; unmatched bases: 8. This CDR3 region has 12 residues. CDR3 in amino acids: CASYRGGDGYTF. The CDR3 DNA reads TGTGCCAGTTACAGGGGCGGCGACGGCTACACCTTC.

The chain recombines TRBV27 with TRBJ2-5; D unclear. Looked up from germline, CDR1 is MNHEY and CDR2 is SMNVEV (reference sequence). The CDR3 totals 13 residues. The ends were cut back, 7 bases at V and 1 base at J, with 10 bases in the middle. The CDR3 DNA follows: TGTGCCAGCAAAAAGGGTACCCAAGAGACCCAGTACTTC. It specifies CASKKGTQETQYF.

This sequence joins TRBV7-3 and TRBJ1-5; 9 bases align to TRBD1. The germline CDR1 and CDR2 sequences are SGHTA and FQGTGA. The J segment lost 2 bases and the V segment lost 6 bases, leaving 8 bases of the junction unmatched. The CDR3 length is 16 residues. CDR3 sequence (DNA): TGTGCCAGCAGTCCCACGACAGGGGGGGGCAATCAGCCCCAGCATTTT. Protein: CASSPTTGGGNQPQHF.

There are many counts of this clonotype. The V gene is TRBV29-1, the J gene TRBJ2-7; D not certain. This CDR3 is built from 13 residues. CDR1 SQVTM and CDR2 ANQGSEA come from the germline V gene. V was clipped by 4 bases and J by 0 bases, with 10 bases between them. CDR3 residues: CSVVRADSYEQYF. As DNA, the CDR3 is TGCAGCGTTGTAAGGGCGGACTCCTACGAGCAGTACTTC.